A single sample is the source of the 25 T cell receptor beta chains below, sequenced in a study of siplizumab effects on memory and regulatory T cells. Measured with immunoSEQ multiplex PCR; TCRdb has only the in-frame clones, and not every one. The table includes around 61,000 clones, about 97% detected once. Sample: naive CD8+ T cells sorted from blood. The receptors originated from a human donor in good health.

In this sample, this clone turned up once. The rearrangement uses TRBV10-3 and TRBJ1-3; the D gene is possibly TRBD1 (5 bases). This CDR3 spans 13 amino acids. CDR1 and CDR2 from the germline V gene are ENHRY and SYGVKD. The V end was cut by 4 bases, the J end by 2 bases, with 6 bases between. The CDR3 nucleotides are TGTGCCATCAGTGCGGGGGCTGGAAACACCATATATTTT. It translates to CAISAGAGNTIYF.

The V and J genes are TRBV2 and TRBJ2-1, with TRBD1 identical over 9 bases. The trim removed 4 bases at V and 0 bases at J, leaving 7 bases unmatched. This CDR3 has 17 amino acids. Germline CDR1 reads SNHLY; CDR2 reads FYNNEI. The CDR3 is CASSVTAGQGSYNEQFF. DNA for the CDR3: TGTGCCAGCAGTGTCACCGCGGGACAGGGCTCCTACAATGAGCAGTTCTTC.

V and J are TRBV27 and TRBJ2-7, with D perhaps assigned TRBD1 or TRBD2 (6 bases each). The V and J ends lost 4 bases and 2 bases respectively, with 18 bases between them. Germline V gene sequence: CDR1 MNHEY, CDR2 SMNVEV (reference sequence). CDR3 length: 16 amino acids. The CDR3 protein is CASSSNLQGGPYEQYF. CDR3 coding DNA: TGTGCCAGCAGTTCAAACTTACAGGGAGGCCCCTACGAGCAGTACTTC.

CDR3 amino acids: CASSKAGGEFTDTQYF. As DNA, the CDR3 is TGTGCCAGCAGCAAAGCCGGGGGTGAGTTCACAGATACGCAGTATTTT. V usage is TRBV21-1 and J usage is TRBJ2-3; the tabulated D call, TRBD2, remains unverified against the DNA. TRBV21-1 is a known pseudogene. The CDR3 covers 16 residues.

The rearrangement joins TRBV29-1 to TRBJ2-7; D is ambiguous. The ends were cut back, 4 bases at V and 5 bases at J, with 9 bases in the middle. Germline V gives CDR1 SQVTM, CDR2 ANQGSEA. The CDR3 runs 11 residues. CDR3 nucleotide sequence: TGCAGCGTTGGAAAGGGCCACGAGCAGTACTTC. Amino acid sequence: CSVGKGHEQYF.

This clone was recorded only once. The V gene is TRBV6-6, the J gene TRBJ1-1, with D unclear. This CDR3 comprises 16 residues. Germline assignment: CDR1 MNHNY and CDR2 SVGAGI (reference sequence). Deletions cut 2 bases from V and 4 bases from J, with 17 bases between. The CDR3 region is CASSYPEGRRSTEAFF. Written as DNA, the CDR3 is TGTGCCAGCAGTTACCCCGAAGGTCGAAGGAGCACTGAAGCTTTCTTT.

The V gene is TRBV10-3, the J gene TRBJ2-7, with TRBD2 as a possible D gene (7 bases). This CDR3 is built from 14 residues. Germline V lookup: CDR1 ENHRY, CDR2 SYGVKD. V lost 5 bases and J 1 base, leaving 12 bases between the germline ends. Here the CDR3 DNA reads TGTGCCATCAGTCAGGGGAGGGCTTCCTACGAGCAGTACTTC. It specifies CAISQGRASYEQYF.

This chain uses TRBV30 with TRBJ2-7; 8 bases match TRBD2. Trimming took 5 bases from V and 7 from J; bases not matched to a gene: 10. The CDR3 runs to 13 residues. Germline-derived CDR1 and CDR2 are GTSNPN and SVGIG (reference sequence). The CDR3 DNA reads TGTGCCTGGGGTCACGGACTAGCAGGGGAGCAGTACTTC. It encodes CAWGHGLAGEQYF.

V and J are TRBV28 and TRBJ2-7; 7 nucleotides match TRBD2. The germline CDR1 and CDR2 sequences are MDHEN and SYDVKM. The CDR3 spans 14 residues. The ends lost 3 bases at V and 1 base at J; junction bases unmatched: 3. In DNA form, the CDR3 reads TGTGCCAGCAGTTTTGCGGGAGCGTCCTACGAGCAGTACTTC. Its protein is CASSFAGASYEQYF.

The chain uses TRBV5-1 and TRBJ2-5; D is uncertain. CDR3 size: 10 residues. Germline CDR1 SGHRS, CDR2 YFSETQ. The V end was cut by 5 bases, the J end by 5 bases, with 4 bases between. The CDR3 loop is CASRGETQYF. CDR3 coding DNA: TGCGCCAGCAGAGGGGAGACCCAGTACTTC.

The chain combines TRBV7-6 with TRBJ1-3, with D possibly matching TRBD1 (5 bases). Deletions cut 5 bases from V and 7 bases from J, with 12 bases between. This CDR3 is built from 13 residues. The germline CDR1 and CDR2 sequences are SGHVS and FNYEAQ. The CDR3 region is CASSLRSGNTIYF. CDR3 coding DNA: TGTGCCAGCAGCCTCAGGTCAGGGAACACCATATATTTT.

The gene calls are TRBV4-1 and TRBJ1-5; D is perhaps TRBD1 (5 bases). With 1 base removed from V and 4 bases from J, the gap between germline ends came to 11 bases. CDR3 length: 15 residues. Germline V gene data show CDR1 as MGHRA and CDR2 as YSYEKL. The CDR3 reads CASSQGERGNQPQHF. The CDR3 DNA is TGCGCCAGCAGCCAAGGGGAGAGGGGAAATCAGCCCCAGCATTTT.

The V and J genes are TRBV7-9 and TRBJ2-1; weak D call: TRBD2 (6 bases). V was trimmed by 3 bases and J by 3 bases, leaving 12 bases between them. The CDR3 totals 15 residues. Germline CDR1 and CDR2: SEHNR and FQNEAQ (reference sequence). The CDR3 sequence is CASSFVLANYNEQFF. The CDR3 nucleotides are TGTGCCAGCAGCTTTGTTCTAGCGAACTACAATGAGCAGTTCTTC.

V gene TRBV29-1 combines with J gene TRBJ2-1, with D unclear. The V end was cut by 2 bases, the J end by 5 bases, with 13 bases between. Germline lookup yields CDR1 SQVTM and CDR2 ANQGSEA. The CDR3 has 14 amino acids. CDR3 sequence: CSVELGSRNNEQFF. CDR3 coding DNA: TGCAGCGTTGAACTCGGGTCCCGTAACAATGAGCAGTTCTTC.

CDR3 sequence (DNA): TGTGCCAGCAGTTACCCGGTGGATGAGCAGTTCTTC. Encoded protein: CASSYPVDEQFF. This rearrangement joins TRBV6-6 to TRBJ2-1; D uncertain. The germline V gene has CDR1 MNHNY and CDR2 SVGAGI (reference sequence). With 2 bases removed from V and 8 bases from J, the gap between germline ends came to 7 bases. The CDR3 has 12 amino acids.

CDR3 coding DNA: TGCGCCAGCAGCCAATGGGGACAGACGAACACTGAAGCTTTCTTT. Translated, it gives CASSQWGQTNTEAFF. This sequence joins TRBV4-1 and TRBJ1-1, with TRBD1 matching over 7 bases. The CDR3 runs 15 residues. Per the germline V gene, CDR1 is MGHRA and CDR2 is YSYEKL. The V and J ends lost 2 bases and 1 base, in that order; junction bases with no gene match: 4.

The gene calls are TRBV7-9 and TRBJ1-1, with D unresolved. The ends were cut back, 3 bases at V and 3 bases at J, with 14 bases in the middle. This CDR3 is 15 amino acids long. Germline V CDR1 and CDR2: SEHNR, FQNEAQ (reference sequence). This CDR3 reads CASSFGGGSDTEAFF. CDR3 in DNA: TGTGCCAGCAGCTTCGGTGGAGGGTCGGACACTGAAGCTTTCTTT.

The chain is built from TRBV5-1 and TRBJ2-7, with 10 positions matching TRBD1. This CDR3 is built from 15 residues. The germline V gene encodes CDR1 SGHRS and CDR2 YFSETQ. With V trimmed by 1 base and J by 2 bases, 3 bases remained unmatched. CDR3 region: CASSLWTGGTYEQYF. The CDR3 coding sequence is TGCGCCAGCAGCTTGTGGACAGGGGGGACCTACGAGCAGTACTTC. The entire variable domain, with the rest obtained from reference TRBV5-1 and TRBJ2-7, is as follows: KAGVTQTPRYLIKTRGQQVTLSCSPISGHRSVSWYQQTPGQGLQFLFEYFSETQRNKGNFPGRFSGRQFSNSRSEMNVSTLELGDSALYLCASSLWTGGTYEQYFGPGTRLTVT.

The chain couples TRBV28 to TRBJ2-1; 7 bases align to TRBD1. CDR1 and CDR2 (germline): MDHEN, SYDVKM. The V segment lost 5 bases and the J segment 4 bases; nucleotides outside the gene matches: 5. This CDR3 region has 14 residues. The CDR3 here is CASSQLTGYNEQFF. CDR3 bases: TGTGCCAGCAGTCAGCTGACAGGGTACAATGAGCAGTTCTTC.

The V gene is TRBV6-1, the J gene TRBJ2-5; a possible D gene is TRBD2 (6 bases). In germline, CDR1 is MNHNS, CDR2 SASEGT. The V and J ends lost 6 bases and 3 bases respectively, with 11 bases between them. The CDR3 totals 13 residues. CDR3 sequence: CASRGRLEETQYF. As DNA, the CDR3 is TGTGCCAGCAGGGGGAGACTAGAAGAGACCCAGTACTTC.

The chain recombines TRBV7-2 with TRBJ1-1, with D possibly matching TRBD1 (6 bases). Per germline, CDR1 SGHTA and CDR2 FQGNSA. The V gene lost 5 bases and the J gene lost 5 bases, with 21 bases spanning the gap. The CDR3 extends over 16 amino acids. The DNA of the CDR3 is TGTGCCAGCAGCATATCGGCCCCGAGGGGGTGGACTGAAGCTTTCTTT. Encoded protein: CASSISAPRGWTEAFF. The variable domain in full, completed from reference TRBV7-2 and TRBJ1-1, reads GAGVSQSPSNKVTEKGKDVELRCDPISGHTALYWYRQSLGQGLEFLIYFQGNSAPDKSGLPSDRFSAERTGGSVSTLTIQRTQQEDSAVYLCASSISAPRGWTEAFFGQGTRLTVV.

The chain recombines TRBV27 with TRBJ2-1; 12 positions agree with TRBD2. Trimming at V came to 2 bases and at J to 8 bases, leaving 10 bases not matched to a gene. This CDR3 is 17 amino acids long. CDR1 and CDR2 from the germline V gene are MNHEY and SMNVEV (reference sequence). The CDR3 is CASSLLGTSGLGDEQFF. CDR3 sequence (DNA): TGTGCCAGCAGTTTACTCGGGACTAGCGGGCTAGGCGATGAGCAGTTCTTC.

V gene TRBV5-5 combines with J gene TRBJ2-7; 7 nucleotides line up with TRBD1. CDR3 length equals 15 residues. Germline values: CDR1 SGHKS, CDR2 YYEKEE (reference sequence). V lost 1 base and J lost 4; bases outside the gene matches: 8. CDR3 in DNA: TGTGCCAGCAGCTTGACACTCGGGACAGCTTACGAGCAGTACTTC. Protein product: CASSLTLGTAYEQYF.

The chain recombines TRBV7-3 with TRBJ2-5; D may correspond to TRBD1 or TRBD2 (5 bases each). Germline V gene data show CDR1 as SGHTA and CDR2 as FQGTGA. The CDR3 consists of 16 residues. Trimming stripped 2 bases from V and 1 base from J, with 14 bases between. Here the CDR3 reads CASSLDPRGSQETQYF. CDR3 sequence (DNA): TGTGCCAGCAGCTTAGACCCGAGGGGCAGCCAAGAGACCCAGTACTTC.

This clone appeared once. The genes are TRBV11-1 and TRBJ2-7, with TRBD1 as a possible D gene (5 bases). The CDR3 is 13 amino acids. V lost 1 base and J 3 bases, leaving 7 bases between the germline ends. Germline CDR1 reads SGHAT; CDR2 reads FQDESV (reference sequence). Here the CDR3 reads CASSLDDSYEQYF. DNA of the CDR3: TGTGCCAGCAGCTTAGACGACAGCTACGAGCAGTACTTC.